The subject of this entry is one T cell receptor beta chain. This record belongs to a study of CD8+ T cells in alopecia areata. Extracted from the samples, RNA was reverse transcribed into cDNA to serve as the sequencing template. The table came from immunoSEQ multiplex PCR; TCRdb's copy has only in-frame clones and leaves some out. The sample lists 140,000 to 150,000 clones; 51% were seen once. CDR3 length equals 13 residues. Germline V CDR1 and CDR2: LNHDA, SQIVND (reference sequence). V lost 3 bases to trimming and J lost 5 bases, with 8 bases between them. The V call is TRBV19, the J call TRBJ2-1, with unresolved D. The sequencing used CD4+ T cells sorted from blood, collected at week 0. The clonotype originates from a human donor with alopecia areata. CDR3 amino acids: CASSITVNNEQFF. The CDR3 DNA sequence: TGTGCCAGTAGTATTACCGTGAACAATGAGCAGTTCTTC.